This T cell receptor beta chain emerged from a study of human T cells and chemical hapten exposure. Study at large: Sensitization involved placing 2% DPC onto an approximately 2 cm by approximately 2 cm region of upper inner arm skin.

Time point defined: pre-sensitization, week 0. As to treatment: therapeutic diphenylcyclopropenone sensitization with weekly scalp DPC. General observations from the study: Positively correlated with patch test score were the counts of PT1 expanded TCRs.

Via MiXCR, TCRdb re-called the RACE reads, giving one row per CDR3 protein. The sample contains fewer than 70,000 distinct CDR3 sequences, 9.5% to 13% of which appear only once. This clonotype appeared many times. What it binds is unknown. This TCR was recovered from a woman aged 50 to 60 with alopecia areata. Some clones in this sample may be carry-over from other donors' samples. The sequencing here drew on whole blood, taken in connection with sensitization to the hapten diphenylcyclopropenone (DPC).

This CDR3 is CASSSGLLTGELFF. Here the CDR3 DNA reads TGTGCCAGCAGTTCCGGACTCCTCACCGGGGAGCTGTTTTTT. The chain is built from TRBV28 and TRBJ2-2; TRBD2 might be the D (5 bases). Trimming removed 4 bases from V and 4 bases from J, with 10 bases in between. This CDR3 is 14 amino acids long. CDR1 is MDHEN and CDR2 is SYDVKM in the germline V gene.